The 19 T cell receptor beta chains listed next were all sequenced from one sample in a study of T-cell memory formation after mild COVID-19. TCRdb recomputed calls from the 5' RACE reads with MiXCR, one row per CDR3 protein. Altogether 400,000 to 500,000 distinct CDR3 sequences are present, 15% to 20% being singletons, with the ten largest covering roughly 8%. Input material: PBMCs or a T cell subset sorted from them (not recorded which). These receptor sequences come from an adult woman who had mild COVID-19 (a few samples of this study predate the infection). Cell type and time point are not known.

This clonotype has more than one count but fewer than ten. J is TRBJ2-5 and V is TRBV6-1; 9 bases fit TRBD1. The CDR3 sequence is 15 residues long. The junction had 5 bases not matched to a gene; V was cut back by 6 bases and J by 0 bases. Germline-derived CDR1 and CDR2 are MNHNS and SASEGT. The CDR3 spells CASSGGQGNQETQYF. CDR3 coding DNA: TGTGCCAGCAGCGGGGGACAGGGCAACCAAGAGACCCAGTACTTC.

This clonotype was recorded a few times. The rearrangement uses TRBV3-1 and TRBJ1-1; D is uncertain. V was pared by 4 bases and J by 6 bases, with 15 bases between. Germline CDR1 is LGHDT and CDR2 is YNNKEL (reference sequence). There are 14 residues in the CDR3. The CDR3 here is CASSPRGSVSEAFF. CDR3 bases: TGTGCCAGCAGCCCACGAGGTAGCGTATCTGAAGCTTTCTTT.

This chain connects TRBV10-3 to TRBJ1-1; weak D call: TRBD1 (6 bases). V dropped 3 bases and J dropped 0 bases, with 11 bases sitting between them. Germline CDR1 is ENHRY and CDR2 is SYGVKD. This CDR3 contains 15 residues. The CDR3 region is CAISEGTGLNTEAFF. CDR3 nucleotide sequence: TGTGCCATCAGTGAAGGAACAGGGCTGAACACTGAAGCTTTCTTT.

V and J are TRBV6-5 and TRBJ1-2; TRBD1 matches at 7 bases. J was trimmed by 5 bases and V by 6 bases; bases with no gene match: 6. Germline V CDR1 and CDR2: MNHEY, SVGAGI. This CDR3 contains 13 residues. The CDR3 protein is CASRTGFGYGYTF. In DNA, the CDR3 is TGTGCCAGCAGGACAGGGTTTGGGTATGGCTACACCTTC.

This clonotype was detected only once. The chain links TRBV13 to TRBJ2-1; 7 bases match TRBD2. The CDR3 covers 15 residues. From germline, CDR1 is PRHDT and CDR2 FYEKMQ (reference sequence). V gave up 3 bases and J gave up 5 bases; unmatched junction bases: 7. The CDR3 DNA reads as TGTGCCAGCAGCTTGGGGCTAGCGGCACACAATGAGCAGTTCTTC. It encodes CASSLGLAAHNEQFF.

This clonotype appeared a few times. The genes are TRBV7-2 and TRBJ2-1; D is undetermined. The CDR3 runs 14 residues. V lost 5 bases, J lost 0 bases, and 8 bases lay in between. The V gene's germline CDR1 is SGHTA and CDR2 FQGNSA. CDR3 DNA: TGTGCCAGCAGCCAGTACGGCTCCTACAATGAGCAGTTCTTC. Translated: CASSQYGSYNEQFF.

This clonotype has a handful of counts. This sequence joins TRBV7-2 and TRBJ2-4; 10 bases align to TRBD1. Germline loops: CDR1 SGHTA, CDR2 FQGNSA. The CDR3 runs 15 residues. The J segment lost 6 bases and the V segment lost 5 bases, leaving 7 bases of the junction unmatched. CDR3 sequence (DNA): TGTGCCAGCAGCCTCCGGGACAGGGGACTAAACATTCAGTACTTC. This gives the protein CASSLRDRGLNIQYF.

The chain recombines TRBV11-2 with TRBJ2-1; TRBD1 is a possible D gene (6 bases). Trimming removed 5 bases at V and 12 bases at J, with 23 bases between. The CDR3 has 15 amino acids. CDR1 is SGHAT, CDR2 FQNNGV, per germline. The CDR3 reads CASSPLASGTIRQFF. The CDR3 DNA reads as TGTGCCAGCAGCCCACTGGCGTCAGGGACAATTAGGCAGTTCTTC.

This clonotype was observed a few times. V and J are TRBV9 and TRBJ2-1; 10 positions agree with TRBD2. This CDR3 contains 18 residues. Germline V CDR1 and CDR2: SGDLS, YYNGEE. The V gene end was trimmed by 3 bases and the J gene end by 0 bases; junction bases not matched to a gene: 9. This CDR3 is CASSEHPSGGRSYNEQFF. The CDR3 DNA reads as TGTGCCAGCAGCGAACATCCTAGCGGGGGCCGCTCCTACAATGAGCAGTTCTTC. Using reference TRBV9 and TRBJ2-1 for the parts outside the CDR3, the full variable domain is DSGVTQTPKHLITATGQRVTLRCSPRSGDLSVYWYQQSLDQGLQFLIQYYNGEERAKGNILERFSAQQFPDLHSELNLSSLELGDSALYFCASSEHPSGGRSYNEQFFGPGTRLTVL.

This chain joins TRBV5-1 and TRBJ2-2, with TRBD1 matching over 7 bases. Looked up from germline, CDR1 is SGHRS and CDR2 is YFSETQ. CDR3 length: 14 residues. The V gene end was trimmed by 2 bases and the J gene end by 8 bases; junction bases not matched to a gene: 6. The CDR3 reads CASSLVDREGELFF. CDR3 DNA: TGCGCCAGCAGCTTAGTCGACAGGGAAGGGGAGCTGTTTTTT.

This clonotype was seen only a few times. The chain's CDR3 is CASRLKPGTQETQYF. The DNA for the CDR3 is TGTGCCAGCAGATTAAAACCGGGGACCCAAGAGACCCAGTACTTC. The V call is TRBV27, the J call TRBJ2-5, with D perhaps TRBD1 or TRBD2 (5 bases each). Trimming removed 6 bases from V and 1 base from J, with 15 bases in between. The CDR3 is 15 amino acids. Germline assignment: CDR1 MNHEY and CDR2 SMNVEV (reference sequence).

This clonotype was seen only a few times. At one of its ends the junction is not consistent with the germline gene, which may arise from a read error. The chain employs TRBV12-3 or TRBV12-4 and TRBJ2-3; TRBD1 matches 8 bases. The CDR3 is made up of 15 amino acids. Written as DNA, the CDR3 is TGTGCCAGCAGCCTGGGACAGGTGTCCACAGATACGAAGTATTTT. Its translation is CASSLGQVSTDTKYF.

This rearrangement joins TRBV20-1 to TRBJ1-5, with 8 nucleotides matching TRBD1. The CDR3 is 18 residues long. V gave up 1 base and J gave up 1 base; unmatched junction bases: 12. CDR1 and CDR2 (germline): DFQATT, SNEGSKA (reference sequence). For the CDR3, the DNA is TGCAGTGCTAGAGGTCTCCACAGGGGGACGGGAAGCAATCAGCCCCAGCATTTT. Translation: CSARGLHRGTGSNQPQHF.

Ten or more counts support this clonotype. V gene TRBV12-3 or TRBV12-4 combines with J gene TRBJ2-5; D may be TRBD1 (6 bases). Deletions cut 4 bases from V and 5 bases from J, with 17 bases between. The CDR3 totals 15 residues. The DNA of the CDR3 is TGTGCCAGCAGTTCACGGCCGGCAGGGGTTGAGACCCAGTACTTC. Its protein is CASSSRPAGVETQYF.

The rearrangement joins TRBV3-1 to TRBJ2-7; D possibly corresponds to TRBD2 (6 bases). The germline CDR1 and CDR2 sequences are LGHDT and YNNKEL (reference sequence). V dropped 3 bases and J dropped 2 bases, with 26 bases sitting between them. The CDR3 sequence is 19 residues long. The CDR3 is CASSHGRSSRLGGAYEQYF. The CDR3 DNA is TGTGCCAGCAGCCATGGGCGATCGTCCAGACTCGGGGGAGCCTACGAGCAGTACTTC.

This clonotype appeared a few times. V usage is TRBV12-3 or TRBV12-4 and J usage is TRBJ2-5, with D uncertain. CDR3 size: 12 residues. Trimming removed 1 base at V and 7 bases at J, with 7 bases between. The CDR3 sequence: CASSLDRVTQYF. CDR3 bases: TGTGCCAGCAGTTTAGATAGGGTGACCCAGTACTTC.

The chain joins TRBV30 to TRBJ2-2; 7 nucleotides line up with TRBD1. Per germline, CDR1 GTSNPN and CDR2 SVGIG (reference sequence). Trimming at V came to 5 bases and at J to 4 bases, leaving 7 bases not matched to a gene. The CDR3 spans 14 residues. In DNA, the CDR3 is TGTGCCTGGGGAGTCGGGACAGTCACCGGGGAGCTGTTTTTT. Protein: CAWGVGTVTGELFF.

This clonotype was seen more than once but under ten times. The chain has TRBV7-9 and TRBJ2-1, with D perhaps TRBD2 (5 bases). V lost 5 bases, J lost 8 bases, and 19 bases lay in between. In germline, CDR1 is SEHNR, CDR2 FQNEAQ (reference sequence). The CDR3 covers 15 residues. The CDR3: CASSAEYITSYEQFF. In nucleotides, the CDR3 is TGTGCCAGCAGCGCAGAGTATATAACTAGTTATGAGCAGTTCTTC.

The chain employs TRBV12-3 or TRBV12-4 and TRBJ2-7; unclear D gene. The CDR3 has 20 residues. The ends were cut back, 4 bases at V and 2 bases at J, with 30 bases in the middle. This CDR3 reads CASSSVAWAGLLRIPYEQYF. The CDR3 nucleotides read TGTGCCAGCAGTTCGGTTGCTTGGGCCGGGCTCCTCCGTATACCCTACGAGCAGTACTTC.